This TCR beta chain was recorded in a study of cytomegalovirus exposure and HLA in healthy donors. Germline V gives CDR1 SEHNR, CDR2 FQNEAQ (reference sequence). V lost 5 bases, J lost 8 bases, and 30 bases lay in between. The CDR3 has 18 residues. Amplification used 60 Vbeta primers and 13 Jbeta primers. Profiled with immunoSEQ multiplex PCR; TCRdb holds only in-frame clones, not every one. There are roughly 180,000 clones in the sample; 79% occur only once, and roughly 1.5% lies in the top ten. This chain uses TRBV7-9 with TRBJ1-2; unclear D gene. The TCR sequence derives from a girl aged 5 to 17 in good health and CMV-seropositive. The sequenced material came from PBMCs. CDR3 sequence: CASSKTVGNKAYYVGYTF. DNA of the CDR3: TGTGCCAGCAGCAAGACTGTGGGTAACAAGGCCTATTATGTAGGCTACACCTTC. Full variable domain (missing parts from reference TRBV7-9 and TRBJ1-2): DTGVSQNPRHKITKRGQNVTFRCDPISEHNRLYWYRQTLGQGPEFLTYFQNEAQLEKSRLLSDRFSAERPKGSFSTLEIQRTEQGDSAMYLCASSKTVGNKAYYVGYTFGSGTRLTVV.